This T cell receptor (beta chain) comes out of a study of control samples from healthy donors and cancer patients. The CDR3 consists of 17 residues. Germline V gene lookup returns CDR1 SGDLS and CDR2 YYNGEE. The junction had 7 bases not matched to a gene; V was cut back by 0 bases and J by 3 bases. The method was immunoSEQ multiplex PCR; TCRdb's version includes in-frame clones alone and lacks a portion of them. The table includes under 300,000 clones, around 80% detected once. The specimen sequenced was PBMCs. The clonotype was recovered from an older woman with lung cancer. This chain connects TRBV9 to TRBJ2-3; 10 bases fit TRBD2. The CDR3: CASSVATSGKGTDTQYF. The CDR3 DNA sequence: TGTGCCAGCAGCGTAGCTACTAGCGGGAAAGGTACAGATACGCAGTATTTT.